This T cell receptor beta chain originates from a study of spatial heterogeneity in lung cancer (dated by TCRdb to between 2019 and 2020). About the full investigation: The donors were 65 to 85 patients from the lung TRACERx cohort who had early-stage, untreated non-small cell lung cancer. Follow-up PBMC samples were sequenced whenever available, and the median time to follow-up was roughly two years after resection. The study quantitatively compared TCR alpha and beta repertoires across multiple tumor regions, matched nontumor lung and blood in non-small cell lung cancer. In the raw uncorrected reads, each unique combination of TCR and UMI appeared more than ten times on average. At surgery, 200 or so tumor regions, around 64 matched nontumor lung samples and 56 PBMC samples were TCR-sequenced for both alpha and beta chains. More beta-chain than alpha-chain transcripts were consistently detected, likely reflecting higher beta-chain transcript abundance. Nonsynonymous mutation counts, determined by whole-exome sequencing of tumor tissue, were related to features of the TCR repertoire.

Receptors were amplified or captured by 5' RACE. Instrument used: NextSeq 500. To allow correction of PCR and sequencing errors, the TCR library protocol tagged every TCR cDNA molecule with a unique molecular identifier. The paper's processing steps were these. TCR identification, UMI-based error correction and CDR3 extraction were performed with Decombinator tools. Expanded TCRs were defined as those above a frequency of 2 per 1,000, corresponding to the top 1% of the tumor frequency distribution. Renyi diversity was computed with the R vegan package after each repertoire had been subsampled 100 times to 5,000 TCRs. CDR3 similarity networks were built from amino acid triplet string-kernel similarity, connecting CDR3s with pairwise similarity above 0.82. TCRdb itself trimmed the public reads at Q25 with fastp, ran MiXCR and retained productive beta chains. CDR3 protein duplicates are merged, each entry listing the most common genes and DNA. The V and J calls were determined by TCRdb, not by the authors. Here the sample has about 52,000 distinct CDR3 sequences; 7.4% occur a single time. Of the sample, approximately 35% is held by the ten largest clones.

The meaning of the sample's time point label: blood at routine non-recurrence follow-up after resection. Whole RNA extracted from tumor and nontumor lung tissue, or from cryopreserved PBMC samples, was used for TCR sequencing without cell sorting. Only patients with enough RNA available from two or more tumor regions were chosen for TCR sequencing. Points the paper makes about the study in general: Only approximately 14 patients were included in the comparisons of baseline and follow-up blood repertoires. Ubiquitous expanded tumor TCRs were found in blood more often at tumor resection than at routine follow-up. Confirming at a functional level the hypothesis that regional TCRs recognize regional mutations was considered to require additional single-cell paired TCR alpha and beta sequencing.

This clonotype appeared many times. What this receptor recognizes is not known. Per-nucleotide qualities are absent, and no much larger clonotype sits a single base away. The germline V gene encodes CDR1 SQVTM and CDR2 ANQGSEA. Spanning cysteine to phenylalanine, the CDR3 consists of 13 amino acids. The DNA shown is the 39-base CDR3, in frame from base 1. The junction shows trimming of 3 bases on V and 3 bases on J, plus 10 bases between the germline ends. The receptor's source is a female donor with early-stage non-small cell lung cancer. The sample in question was PBMCs, obtained at follow-up. The chain is assembled from TRBV29-1 and TRBJ2-3; the D element could tentatively be TRBD1 or TRBD2, as 6 bases agree for each. This receptor has the CDR3 CSVDEGGTDTQYF. The DNA reads TGCAGCGTTGATGAAGGGGGGACAGATACGCAGTATTTT.